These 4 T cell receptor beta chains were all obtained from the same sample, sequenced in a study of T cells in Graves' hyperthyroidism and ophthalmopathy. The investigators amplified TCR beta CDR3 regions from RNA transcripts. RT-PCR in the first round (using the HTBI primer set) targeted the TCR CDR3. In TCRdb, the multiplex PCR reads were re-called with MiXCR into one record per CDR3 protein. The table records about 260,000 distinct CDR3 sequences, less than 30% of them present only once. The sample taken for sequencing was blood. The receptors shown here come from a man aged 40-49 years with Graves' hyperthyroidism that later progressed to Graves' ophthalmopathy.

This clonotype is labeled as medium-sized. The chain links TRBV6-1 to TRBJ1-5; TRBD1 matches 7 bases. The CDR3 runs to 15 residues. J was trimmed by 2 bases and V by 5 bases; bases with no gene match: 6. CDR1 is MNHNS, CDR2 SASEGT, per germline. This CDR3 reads CASSQTGEGNQPQHF. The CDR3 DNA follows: TGTGCCAGCAGTCAAACAGGGGAGGGCAATCAGCCCCAGCATTTT.

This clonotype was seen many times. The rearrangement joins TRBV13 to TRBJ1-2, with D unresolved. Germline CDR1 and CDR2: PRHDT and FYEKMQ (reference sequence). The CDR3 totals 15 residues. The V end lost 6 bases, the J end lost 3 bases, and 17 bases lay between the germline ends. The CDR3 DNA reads TGTGCCAGCAGTTCCCGAGGGTCGTGGGACTATGGCTACACCTTC. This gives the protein CASSSRGSWDYGYTF. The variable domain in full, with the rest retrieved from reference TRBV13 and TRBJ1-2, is AAGVIQSPRHLIKEKRETATLKCYPIPRHDTVYWYQQGPGQDPQFLISFYEKMQSDKGSIPDRFSAQQFSDYHSELNMSSLELGDSALYFCASSSRGSWDYGYTFGSGTRLTVV.

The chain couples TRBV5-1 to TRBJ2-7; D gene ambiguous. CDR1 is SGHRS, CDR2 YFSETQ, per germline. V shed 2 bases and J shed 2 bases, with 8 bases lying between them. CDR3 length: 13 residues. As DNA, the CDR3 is TGCGCCAGCAGCTTCAGATCGGCCTACGAGCAGTACTTC. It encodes CASSFRSAYEQYF. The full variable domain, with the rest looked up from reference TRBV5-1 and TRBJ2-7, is KAGVTQTPRYLIKTRGQQVTLSCSPISGHRSVSWYQQTPGQGLQFLFEYFSETQRNKGNFPGRFSGRQFSNSRSEMNVSTLELGDSALYLCASSFRSAYEQYFGPGTRLTVT.

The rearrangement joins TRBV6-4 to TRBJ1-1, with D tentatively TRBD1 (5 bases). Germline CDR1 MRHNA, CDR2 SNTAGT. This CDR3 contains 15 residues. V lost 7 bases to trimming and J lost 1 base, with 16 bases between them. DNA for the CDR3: TGTGCCAGCATCCTCCGGGGGTGGGGGAACACTGAAGCTTTCTTT. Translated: CASILRGWGNTEAFF.